This paragraph covers one T cell receptor (beta chain) sequence. This sample was taken from a study of blood T cell repertoires in COVID-19. Libraries were prepared by immunoSEQ multiplex PCR; TCRdb keeps only in-frame clonotypes and omits some of them. Of roughly 120,000 clones in the sample, just under 85% were seen once. The germline V and J ends were trimmed by 1 base and 7 bases, with 16 bases remaining between them. The germline CDR1 and CDR2 sequences are LGHDT and YNNKEL (reference sequence). The CDR3 extends over 15 amino acids. The genes are TRBV3-1 (or the pseudogene TRBV3-2) and TRBJ2-5; D not certain. The sequencing input was peripheral blood. This TCR came from a man aged 65 to 79 with active or convalescent COVID-19. The CDR3 nucleotides are TGTGCCAGCAGCCAAGCTCTAGGTTCCCCGGGGACCCAGTACTTC. It yields the protein CASSQALGSPGTQYF.